The 10 T cell receptor beta chains reported below all come from one sample, sequenced in a study of T cells after yellow fever vaccination. TCRdb reprocessed the 5' RACE reads with MiXCR, giving one entry per CDR3 protein. There are about 300,000 distinct CDR3 sequences in the sample; around 7% occur only once, and roughly a sixth lies in the top ten. The sequenced sample was PBMCs, obtained 45 days after the first yellow fever vaccination. These receptors came from a man between 18 and 35 years old who received the YFV17D yellow fever vaccine.

The J gene is TRBJ2-2, the V gene TRBV7-9, with D maybe TRBD1 (5 bases). Germline CDR1 SEHNR, CDR2 FQNEAQ (reference sequence). The CDR3 consists of 17 residues. V lost 7 bases, J lost 4 bases, and 22 bases lay in between. CDR3 residues: CASTSPRRQGLTGELFF. DNA of the CDR3: TGTGCCAGCACCTCTCCTCGGCGGCAGGGCCTCACCGGGGAGCTGTTTTTT. The complete variable domain, with remaining parts taken from reference TRBV7-9 and TRBJ2-2, reads DTGVSQNPRHKITKRGQNVTFRCDPISEHNRLYWYRQTLGQGPEFLTYFQNEAQLEKSRLLSDRFSAERPKGSFSTLEIQRTEQGDSAMYLCASTSPRRQGLTGELFFGEGSRLTVL.

Ten or more counts support this clonotype. The chain joins TRBV7-9 to TRBJ2-3; TRBD2 aligns across 9 bases. Trimming at V came to 3 bases and at J to 2 bases, leaving 6 bases not matched to a gene. From germline, CDR1 is SEHNR and CDR2 FQNEAQ (reference sequence). The CDR3 covers 16 residues. For the CDR3, the DNA is TGTGCCAGCAGCTTTGCGACTAGCGGATCCACAGATACGCAGTATTTT. Translating it yields CASSFATSGSTDTQYF.

The V gene is TRBV20-1, the J gene TRBJ2-1, with a possible D match to TRBD2 (7 bases). Germline lookup yields CDR1 DFQATT and CDR2 SNEGSKA (reference sequence). The CDR3 contains 16 residues. Deletions cut 1 base from V and 1 base from J, with 14 bases between. The CDR3 DNA follows: TGCAGTGCTAGAGGTGCGGGGGCCCGGTCCTACAATGAGCAGTTCTTC. Amino acid sequence: CSARGAGARSYNEQFF.

This clonotype has only a few counts. The chain links TRBV29-1 to TRBJ2-3; no firm D call. V gave up 7 bases and J gave up 7 bases, with 9 bases separating them. The CDR3 is made up of 10 amino acids. CDR1 and CDR2 (germline): SQVTM, ANQGSEA. Written as DNA, the CDR3 is TGCAGCGGACGTATGAATACGCAGTATTTT. Its protein is CSGRMNTQYF.

In this sample, this clonotype turned up a few times. The rearrangement uses TRBV11-1 and TRBJ1-1; D not resolved. CDR1 and CDR2 (germline): SGHAT, FQDESV (reference sequence). The length of the CDR3 is 15 residues. V lost 3 bases to trimming and J lost 2 bases, with 13 bases between them. CDR3 in DNA: TGTGCCAGCAGCTTCCGCCGGGTTGTTAACACTGAAGCTTTCTTT. Its protein is CASSFRRVVNTEAFF.

This clonotype came up a few times. The J gene is TRBJ2-6, the V gene TRBV10-3; 8 positions agree with TRBD1. The CDR3 spans 19 residues. Germline V gene lookup returns CDR1 ENHRY and CDR2 SYGVKD. After removal of 5 bases from V and 4 bases from J, the junction contained 16 bases not matched to a gene. The CDR3 spells CAISNLGQGLETGANVLTF. The CDR3 DNA sequence: TGTGCCATCAGTAACCTCGGACAGGGTCTCGAAACCGGGGCCAACGTCCTGACTTTC.

The chain joins TRBV15 to TRBJ1-1, with D possibly TRBD1 on 5 matching bases. Germline V gene lookup returns CDR1 LNHNV and CDR2 YYDKDF (reference sequence). This CDR3 is 16 amino acids long. V gave up 1 base and J gave up 1 base, with 13 bases separating them. CDR3 amino acids: CATSRGFNRRNTEAFF. For the CDR3, the DNA is TGTGCCACCAGCAGAGGGTTTAACAGGAGGAACACTGAAGCTTTCTTT.

The rearrangement joins TRBV7-6 to TRBJ2-5; 10 nucleotides agree with TRBD2. Germline-derived CDR1 and CDR2 are SGHVS and FNYEAQ. There are 18 residues in the CDR3. V shed 3 bases, J shed 4 bases, and the junction held 14 bases outside the gene matches. Written as DNA, the CDR3 is TGTGCCAGCAGCTTTACCCCTTTCCTAGCGGGGGAAGGAGAGACCCAGTACTTC. This codes for CASSFTPFLAGEGETQYF. The complete variable domain, with remaining parts taken from reference TRBV7-6 and TRBJ2-5, reads GAGVSQSPRYKVTKRGQDVALRCDPISGHVSLYWYRQALGQGPEFLTYFNYEAQQDKSGLPNDRFSAERPEGSISTLTIQRTEQRDSAMYRCASSFTPFLAGEGETQYFGPGTRLLVL.

This clonotype was counted only a few times. The chain has TRBV28 and TRBJ2-5, with 8 bases matching TRBD2. The CDR3 loop spans 16 amino acids. V dropped 5 bases and J dropped 7; count of bases not matched to a gene: 15. The V gene's germline CDR1 is MDHEN and CDR2 SYDVKM. The CDR3 sequence is CASSLHGGGDRGTQYF. CDR3 DNA sequence: TGTGCCAGCAGTCTCCACGGGGGGGGTGACCGGGGGACCCAGTACTTC.

This clonotype was detected ten times or more. The chain has TRBV12-3 or TRBV12-4 and TRBJ2-6; tentative D call: TRBD1 (6 bases). Trimming left V 5 bases short and J 0 bases short, with 14 bases between. The length of the CDR3 is 17 residues. DNA for the CDR3: TGTGCCAGCAGTCCCGGACAGATTAACTCTGGGGCCAACGTCCTGACTTTC. Its translation is CASSPGQINSGANVLTF.